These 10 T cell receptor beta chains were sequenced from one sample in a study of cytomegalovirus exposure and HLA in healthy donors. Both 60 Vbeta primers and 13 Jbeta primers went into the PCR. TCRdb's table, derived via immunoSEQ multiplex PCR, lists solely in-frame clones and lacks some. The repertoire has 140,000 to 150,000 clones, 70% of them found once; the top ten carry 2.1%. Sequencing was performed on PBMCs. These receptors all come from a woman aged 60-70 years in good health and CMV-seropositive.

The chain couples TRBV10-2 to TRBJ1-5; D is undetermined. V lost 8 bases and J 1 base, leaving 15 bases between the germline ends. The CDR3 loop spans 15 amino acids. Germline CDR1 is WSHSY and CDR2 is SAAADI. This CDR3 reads CASGTNLRSNQPQHF. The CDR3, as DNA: TGCGCCAGCGGTACAAATCTGAGGAGCAATCAGCCCCAGCATTTT.

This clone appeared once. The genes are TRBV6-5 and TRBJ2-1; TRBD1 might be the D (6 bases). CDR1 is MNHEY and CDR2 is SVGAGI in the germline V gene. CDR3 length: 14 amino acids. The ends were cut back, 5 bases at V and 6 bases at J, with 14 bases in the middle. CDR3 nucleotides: TGTGCCAGCAGTAAAGGGACAACTGGCAATGAGCAGTTCTTC. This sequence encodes CASSKGTTGNEQFF.

CDR3 in DNA: TGTGCCAGCAGCTTAGCTCGGTCGAACACTGAAGCTTTCTTT. Translated: CASSLARSNTEAFF. The rearrangement uses TRBV7-2 and TRBJ1-1; D call uncertain. V lost 0 bases, J lost 1 base, and 6 bases lay in between. This CDR3 contains 14 residues. CDR1 and CDR2 (germline): SGHTA, FQGNSA. Filled out from reference TRBV7-2 and TRBJ1-1, the complete variable domain reads GAGVSQSPSNKVTEKGKDVELRCDPISGHTALYWYRQSLGQGLEFLIYFQGNSAPDKSGLPSDRFSAERTGGSVSTLTIQRTQQEDSAVYLCASSLARSNTEAFFGQGTRLTVV.

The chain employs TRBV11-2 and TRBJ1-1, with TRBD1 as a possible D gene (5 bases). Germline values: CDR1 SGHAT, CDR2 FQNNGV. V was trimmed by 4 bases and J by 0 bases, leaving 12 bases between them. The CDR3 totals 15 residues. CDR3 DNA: TGTGCCAGCAGCTGGAAACAGGTCATGAACACTGAAGCTTTCTTT. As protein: CASSWKQVMNTEAFF.

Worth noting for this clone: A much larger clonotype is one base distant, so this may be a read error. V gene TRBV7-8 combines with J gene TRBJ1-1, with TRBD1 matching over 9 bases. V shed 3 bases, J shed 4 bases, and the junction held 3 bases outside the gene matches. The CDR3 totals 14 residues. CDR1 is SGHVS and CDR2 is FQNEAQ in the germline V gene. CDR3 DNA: TGTGCCAGCAGCTTCGGGACAGGGTTCACTGAAGCTTTCTTT. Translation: CASSFGTGFTEAFF.

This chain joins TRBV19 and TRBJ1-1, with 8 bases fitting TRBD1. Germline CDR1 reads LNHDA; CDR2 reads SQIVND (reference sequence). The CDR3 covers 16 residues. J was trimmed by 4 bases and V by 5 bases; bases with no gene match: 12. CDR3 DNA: TGTGCCAGTAGTCTTAACTTAGGACAGGGTGGCACTGAAGCTTTCTTT. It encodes CASSLNLGQGGTEAFF. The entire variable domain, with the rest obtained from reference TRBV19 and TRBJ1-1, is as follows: DGGITQSPKYLFRKEGQNVTLSCEQNLNHDAMYWYRQDPGQGLRLIYYSQIVNDFQKGDIAEGYSVSREKKESFPLTVTSAQKNPTAFYLCASSLNLGQGGTEAFFGQGTRLTVV.

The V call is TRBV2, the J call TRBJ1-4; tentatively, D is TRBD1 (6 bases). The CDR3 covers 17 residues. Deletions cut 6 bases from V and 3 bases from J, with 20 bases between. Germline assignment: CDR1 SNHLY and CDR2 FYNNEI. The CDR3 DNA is TGTGCCAGCAGATGGACAGTCACAGGCCCGTCTAATGAAAAACTGTTTTTT. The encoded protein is CASRWTVTGPSNEKLFF.

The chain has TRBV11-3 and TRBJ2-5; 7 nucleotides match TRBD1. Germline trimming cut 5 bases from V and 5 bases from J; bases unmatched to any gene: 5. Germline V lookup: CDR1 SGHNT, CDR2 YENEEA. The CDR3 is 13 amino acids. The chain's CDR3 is CASSPTGVETQYF. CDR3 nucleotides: TGTGCCAGCAGCCCCACAGGGGTCGAGACCCAGTACTTC. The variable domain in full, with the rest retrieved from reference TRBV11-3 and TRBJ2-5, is EAGVVQSPRYKIIEKKQPVAFWCNPISGHNTLYWYLQNLGQGPELLIRYENEEAVDDSQLPKDRFSAERLKGVDSTLKIQPAELGDSAVYLCASSPTGVETQYFGPGTRLLVL.

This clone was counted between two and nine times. The CDR3 sequence: CASSFRDSSGANVLTF. The CDR3 DNA follows: TGTGCCAGCAGCTTCAGGGACTCCTCTGGGGCCAACGTCCTGACTTTC. The V and J genes are TRBV11-3 and TRBJ2-6, with TRBD2 as a possible D gene (6 bases). Between the trimmed V and J ends, which lost 3 bases and 0 bases, there was a span of 9 bases. The CDR3 runs 16 residues. Per germline, CDR1 SGHNT and CDR2 YENEEA. Looking up the rest from reference TRBV11-3 and TRBJ2-6 gives the full variable domain: EAGVVQSPRYKIIEKKQPVAFWCNPISGHNTLYWYLQNLGQGPELLIRYENEEAVDDSQLPKDRFSAERLKGVDSTLKIQPAELGDSAVYLCASSFRDSSGANVLTFGAGSRLTVL.

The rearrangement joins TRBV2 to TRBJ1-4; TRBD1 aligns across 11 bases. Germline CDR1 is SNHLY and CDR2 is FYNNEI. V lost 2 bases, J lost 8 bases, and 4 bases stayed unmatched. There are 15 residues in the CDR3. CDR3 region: CASSERGQGAEKLFF. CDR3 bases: TGTGCCAGCAGTGAAAGAGGACAGGGGGCAGAAAAACTGTTTTTT. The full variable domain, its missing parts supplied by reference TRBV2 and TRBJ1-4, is EPEVTQTPSHQVTQMGQEVILRCVPISNHLYFYWYRQILGQKVEFLVSFYNNEISEKSEIFDDQFSVERPDGSNFTLKIRSTKLEDSAMYFCASSERGQGAEKLFFGSGTQLSVL.